This TCR beta chain was recovered during a study of siplizumab effects on memory and regulatory T cells. Sequencing used immunoSEQ multiplex PCR; TCRdb keeps in-frame clones, though not all of them. This table holds about 75,000 clones, 93% found once. A note on this clone: Antigen specificity is unknown.

Findings of the study overall: Confirmation was lacking for the suppressive function of proliferating Tregs derived from siplizumab cultures.

Trimming removed 3 bases from V and 4 bases from J, with 16 bases in between. This CDR3 is 15 amino acids long. The germline V gene encodes CDR1 SGDLS and CDR2 YYNGEE. Sequenced input: CD8+ T cells sorted from blood. The receptor comes from a human donor in good health. The chain employs TRBV9 and TRBJ2-5, with D perhaps matching TRBD1 or TRBD2 (7 bases each). The CDR3 bases are TGTGCCAGCAGCGAGGAGGGGGCTAGCGGAGAGACCCAGTACTTC. The encoded protein is CASSEEGASGETQYF.